These 32 T cell receptor beta chains share one sample of origin, sequenced in a study of CD8 T cells in ankylosing spondylitis. Study results and limitations: Made up of about eight highly homologous variants, a TCR beta motif appeared characteristic of ankylosing spondylitis blood.

TCRdb ran MiXCR on the 5' RACE reads and lists one entry per CDR3 protein. The sample contains more than 650,000 distinct CDR3 sequences, roughly 10% of which appear only once. These receptors have no known antigen. Sequencing input: blood, either unsorted or a sorted T cell fraction (not recorded which). Receptors were obtained from a male donor with ankylosing spondylitis.

This clonotype was seen at least ten times. This rearrangement joins TRBV20-1 to TRBJ1-6; 9 bases map to TRBD1. Germline loops: CDR1 DFQATT, CDR2 SNEGSKA (reference sequence). Trimming took 3 bases from V and 8 from J; bases not matched to a gene: 8. The CDR3 spans 15 residues. As DNA, the CDR3 is TGCAGTGCTAGGGGGGGACAGGGAGACCATTCACCCCTCCACTTT. Translation: CSARGGQGDHSPLHF.

The table lists this clonotype with a few counts. The chain links TRBV6-6 to TRBJ2-2; D is unclear. V was clipped by 3 bases and J by 7 bases, with 9 bases between them. This CDR3 is 13 amino acids long. Per germline, CDR1 MNHNY and CDR2 SVGAGI (reference sequence). In nucleotides, the CDR3 is TGTGCCAGCAGTTATCGGTTCGTCGGGGAGCTGTTTTTT. It encodes CASSYRFVGELFF.

There are many counts of this clonotype. The V call is TRBV4-3, the J call TRBJ1-2; TRBD1 matches at 10 bases. Per germline, CDR1 LGHNA and CDR2 YSLEER. The V segment lost 0 bases and the J segment 2 bases; nucleotides outside the gene matches: 9. The CDR3 covers 18 residues. The DNA of the CDR3 is TGCGCCAGCAGCCAAGAACCGGACAGGGGGTTGGGAAACTATGGCTACACCTTC. This sequence encodes CASSQEPDRGLGNYGYTF.

There are a few counts of this clonotype. The chain combines TRBV30 with TRBJ2-1; tentative D call: TRBD1 (5 bases). There are 14 residues in the CDR3. The V gene's germline CDR1 is GTSNPN and CDR2 SVGIG (reference sequence). V was shortened by 3 bases and J by 0 bases, with 9 bases between the two germline ends. This CDR3 is CAWRADSSYNEQFF. The CDR3 coding sequence is TGTGCCTGGAGGGCCGACAGCTCCTACAATGAGCAGTTCTTC. The whole variable domain, remainder taken from reference TRBV30 and TRBJ2-1, is SQTIHQWPATLVQPVGSPLSLECTVEGTSNPNLYWYRQAAGRGLQLLFYSVGIGQISSEVPQNLSASRPQDRQFILSSKKLLLSDSGFYLCAWRADSSYNEQFFGPGTRLTVL.

This clonotype turned up a few times. The CDR3 is CASRQSHNSPLHF. The CDR3 region has the DNA TGTGCCAGCCGACAGAGCCATAATTCACCCCTCCACTTT. The J gene is TRBJ1-6, the V gene TRBV2; possibly TRBD1 for D (5 bases). V gave up 8 bases and J gave up 5 bases, with 10 bases separating them. Per germline, CDR1 SNHLY and CDR2 FYNNEI. There are 13 residues in the CDR3.

The genes are TRBV6-2 or TRBV6-3 and TRBJ2-5; a weak D match, TRBD2 (5 bases). The V gene's germline CDR1 is MNHEY and CDR2 SVGEGT. Trimming left V 4 bases short and J 1 base short, with 16 bases between. The CDR3 totals 16 residues. CDR3: CASSSLPEARQETQYF. The DNA for the CDR3 is TGTGCCAGCAGTTCCCTACCGGAGGCCCGCCAAGAGACCCAGTACTTC.

In this sample, this clonotype turned up many times. Here the CDR3 reads CASSDTGSSGEPQHF. CDR3 DNA: TGCGCCAGCAGCGATACCGGGTCTAGCGGGGAGCCCCAGCATTTT. J is TRBJ1-5 and V is TRBV5-1; no definite D call. Germline CDR1 reads SGHRS; CDR2 reads YFSETQ. Trimming pared 4 bases from V and 8 bases from J, leaving 19 bases between. This CDR3 region has 15 residues.

This clonotype was found a few times. The chain recombines TRBV15 with TRBJ2-7, with D possibly being TRBD1 (5 bases). Germline V CDR1 and CDR2: LNHNV, YYDKDF (reference sequence). V lost 1 base and J 2 bases, leaving 12 bases between the germline ends. This CDR3 has 15 amino acids. Here the CDR3 reads CATSRVAGWTYEQYF. CDR3 bases: TGTGCCACCAGCAGAGTGGCAGGGTGGACCTACGAGCAGTACTTC.

CDR3 region: CASRTGGYSNYGYTF. The CDR3 region has the DNA TGTGCCAGTAGAACGGGGGGCTACAGCAACTATGGCTACACCTTC. The V gene is TRBV19, the J gene TRBJ1-2; a weak D match, TRBD1 (6 bases). The CDR3 has 15 residues. Germline loops: CDR1 LNHDA, CDR2 SQIVND (reference sequence). V lost 6 bases and J lost 2, with 16 bases in between.

This rearrangement joins TRBV6-2 or TRBV6-3 to TRBJ2-5; 10 positions match TRBD1. This CDR3 spans 14 amino acids. V gave up 6 bases and J gave up 4 bases; unmatched junction bases: 5. The germline V gene encodes CDR1 MNHEY and CDR2 SVGEGT. In nucleotides, the CDR3 is TGTGCCAGCAGACGGACAGGGGGTACAGAGACCCAGTACTTC. The encoded protein is CASRRTGGTETQYF.

The rearrangement links TRBV10-3 to TRBJ1-3, with D unclear. Trimming pared 6 bases from V and 1 base from J, leaving 4 bases between. The CDR3 is 12 amino acids. Germline V gene lookup returns CDR1 ENHRY and CDR2 SYGVKD. The chain's CDR3 is CAIRGSGNTIYF. In DNA form, the CDR3 reads TGTGCCATCAGGGGTTCTGGAAACACCATATATTTT.

This clonotype was seen a single time. Its ends do not fully match the called genes, so a read error is possible. The CDR3 reads CATSLMGYQETQYF. The CDR3 coding sequence is TGCGCCACCAGCTTGATGGGATACCAAGAGACCCAGTACTTC. This sequence joins TRBV5-1 and TRBJ2-5; D gene unclear. The CDR3 spans 14 residues. CDR1 and CDR2 from the germline V gene are SGHRS and YFSETQ.

This clonotype came up a few times. The chain joins TRBV12-3 or TRBV12-4 to TRBJ2-1, with 9 bases fitting TRBD2. The CDR3 sequence is 16 residues long. The junction had 5 bases not matched to a gene; V was cut back by 4 bases and J by 1 base. CDR3 loop: CASSSQAGGSYNEQFF. In nucleotides, the CDR3 is TGTGCCAGCAGTTCCCAAGCGGGAGGATCCTACAATGAGCAGTTCTTC.

The CDR3 protein is CSARDPRDFNEKLFF. The CDR3 bases are TGCAGTGCTAGAGATCCTAGGGACTTTAATGAAAAACTGTTTTTT. The chain carries TRBV20-1 and TRBJ1-4; maybe TRBD1 (5 bases). The CDR3 runs 15 residues. Germline loops: CDR1 DFQATT, CDR2 SNEGSKA (reference sequence). Trimming took 0 bases from V and 4 from J, leaving 12 bases between them.

This clonotype has just a few counts. The genes are TRBV5-1 and TRBJ2-1; D unresolved. Between the trimmed V and J ends, which lost 5 bases and 4 bases, there was a span of 7 bases. CDR1 is SGHRS, CDR2 YFSETQ, per germline. The CDR3 has 12 residues. As DNA, the CDR3 is TGCGCCAGCAGGTCGGTGTACAATGAGCAGTTCTTC. As protein: CASRSVYNEQFF.

The chain employs TRBV6-1 and TRBJ1-2, with TRBD1 identical over 7 bases. V lost 2 bases and J lost 3; bases outside the gene matches: 3. CDR3 length: 14 residues. Germline CDR1 reads MNHNS; CDR2 reads SASEGT. The CDR3 DNA reads as TGTGCCAGCAGTGAACCGGGGACAGACTATGGCTACACCTTC. Encoded protein: CASSEPGTDYGYTF.

The chain uses TRBV20-1 and TRBJ2-1; TRBD2 might be the D (5 bases). The ends were cut back, 3 bases at V and 1 base at J, with 16 bases in the middle. Germline assignment: CDR1 DFQATT and CDR2 SNEGSKA (reference sequence). This CDR3 spans 16 amino acids. CDR3 in DNA: TGCAGTGCTAGTCGTTATGTGGGAGTTTCCTACAATGAGCAGTTCTTC. Translating it yields CSASRYVGVSYNEQFF.

In this sample, this clonotype turned up many times. The chain is built from TRBV10-3 and TRBJ2-5; TRBD2 is a possible D gene (5 bases). Germline CDR1 ENHRY, CDR2 SYGVKD. V shed 0 bases and J shed 3 bases, with 5 bases lying between them. The CDR3 loop spans 13 amino acids. CDR3 amino acids: CAISESGEETQYF. The CDR3 nucleotides read TGTGCCATCAGTGAGTCCGGGGAAGAGACCCAGTACTTC.

This clonotype was seen only a few times. CDR3 nucleotide sequence: TGTGCCAGCAGCTTAAGACCGGTGAGCACTGAAGCTTTCTTT. Its protein is CASSLRPVSTEAFF. The V gene is TRBV7-3, the J gene TRBJ1-1; D is unclear. This CDR3 has 14 amino acids. Trimming took off 1 base at V and 4 bases at J, with 10 bases between the two ends. Germline lookup yields CDR1 SGHTA and CDR2 FQGTGA. Complete variable domain (other parts from reference TRBV7-3 and TRBJ1-1): GAGVSQTPSNKVTEKGKYVELRCDPISGHTALYWYRQSLGQGPEFLIYFQGTGAADDSGLPNDRFFAVRPEGSVSTLKIQRTERGDSAVYLCASSLRPVSTEAFFGQGTRLTVV.

The V call is TRBV28, the J call TRBJ2-7; possibly TRBD1 for D (7 bases). The CDR3 loop spans 15 amino acids. V lost 4 bases, J lost 0 bases, and 13 bases lay in between. The V gene's germline CDR1 is MDHEN and CDR2 SYDVKM. The DNA of the CDR3 is TGTGCCAGCAGTTCAGGGGGGAGGCCCTCCTACGAGCAGTACTTC. Its translation: CASSSGGRPSYEQYF.

The chain employs TRBV15 and TRBJ2-7, with D unclear. Germline-derived CDR1 and CDR2 are LNHNV and YYDKDF (reference sequence). The CDR3 contains 13 residues. The V end lost 7 bases, the J end lost 3 bases, and 13 bases lay between the germline ends. In DNA form, the CDR3 reads TGTGCCACCAAATTCGCGTCTAGCTACGAGCAGTACTTC. It encodes CATKFASSYEQYF.

This clonotype was counted many times. V and J are TRBV29-1 and TRBJ1-1, with D tentatively TRBD1 (6 bases). CDR3 length equals 16 residues. V dropped 1 base and J dropped 6 bases, with 21 bases sitting between them. Looked up from germline, CDR1 is SQVTM and CDR2 is ANQGSEA. This CDR3 is CSVEGSWGQKGAEAFF. The CDR3 DNA sequence: TGCAGCGTTGAAGGATCCTGGGGCCAAAAGGGGGCTGAAGCTTTCTTT.

This clonotype has just a few counts. The chain uses TRBV5-5 and TRBJ2-5; either TRBD1 or TRBD2 may fit D (7 bases each). The CDR3 contains 15 residues. Per germline, CDR1 SGHKS and CDR2 YYEKEE (reference sequence). V lost 0 bases, J lost 6 bases, and 15 bases lay in between. As DNA, the CDR3 is TGTGCCAGCAGCTTGGCCAGACAGGGAGGGAAGACCCAGTACTTC. Translation: CASSLARQGGKTQYF. Full variable domain (remainder filled in from reference TRBV5-5 and TRBJ2-5): DAGVTQSPTHLIKTRGQQVTLRCSPISGHKSVSWYQQVLGQGPQFIFQYYEKEERGRGNFPDRFSARQFPNYSSELNVNALLLGDSALYLCASSLARQGGKTQYFGPGTRLLVL.

The chain links TRBV12-3 or TRBV12-4 to TRBJ2-5; weak D call: TRBD2 (7 bases). CDR3 length: 15 amino acids. V was trimmed by 7 bases and J by 1 base, leaving 16 bases between them. The CDR3: CASKLGLGGQETQYF. Written as DNA, the CDR3 is TGTGCCAGCAAACTCGGACTAGGGGGCCAAGAGACCCAGTACTTC.

The rearrangement links TRBV4-3 to TRBJ2-7; 10 nucleotides line up with TRBD1. Germline CDR1 reads LGHNA; CDR2 reads YSLEER. The J segment lost 4 bases and the V segment lost 3 bases, leaving 6 bases of the junction unmatched. The CDR3 has 15 amino acids. The CDR3 region has the DNA TGCGCCAGCAGCCAGCGACCGGGACAGGGGTACGAGCAGTACTTC. Translation: CASSQRPGQGYEQYF.

This clonotype has a count of ten or more. This sequence joins TRBV10-3 and TRBJ1-5, with TRBD1 identical over 10 bases. Germline assignment: CDR1 ENHRY and CDR2 SYGVKD. V gave up 2 bases and J gave up 7 bases; unmatched junction bases: 5. The CDR3 runs 15 residues. Here the CDR3 reads CAISERDRGEQPQHF. The DNA for the CDR3 is TGTGCCATCAGTGAGCGGGACAGGGGAGAACAGCCCCAGCATTTT.

This clonotype came up many times. The gene calls are TRBV7-6 and TRBJ2-1, with 8 bases matching TRBD2. CDR3 length: 16 residues. The germline gives CDR1 SGHVS, CDR2 FNYEAQ. The V and J ends lost 4 bases and 2 bases, in that order; junction bases with no gene match: 7. CDR3 sequence (DNA): TGTGCCAGCAGCTCGAGCGGGAGAGGTCCCTACAATGAGCAGTTCTTC. Its protein is CASSSSGRGPYNEQFF. The full variable domain, its missing parts supplied by reference TRBV7-6 and TRBJ2-1, is GAGVSQSPRYKVTKRGQDVALRCDPISGHVSLYWYRQALGQGPEFLTYFNYEAQQDKSGLPNDRFSAERPEGSISTLTIQRTEQRDSAMYRCASSSSGRGPYNEQFFGPGTRLTVL.

There are many counts of this clonotype. The chain employs TRBV5-5 and TRBJ2-7, with no clear D. Germline CDR1 is SGHKS and CDR2 is YYEKEE (reference sequence). V lost 2 bases and J 0 bases, leaving 12 bases between the germline ends. There are 15 residues in the CDR3. CDR3 region: CASSFEAITSYEQYF. As DNA, the CDR3 is TGTGCCAGCAGCTTTGAGGCGATTACCTCCTACGAGCAGTACTTC.

J is TRBJ2-5 and V is TRBV20-1; 14 nucleotides agree with TRBD2. The CDR3 totals 14 residues. The junction had 4 bases not matched to a gene; V was cut back by 6 bases and J by 4 bases. CDR1 DFQATT and CDR2 SNEGSKA come from the germline V gene (reference sequence). DNA of the CDR3: TGCAGTGCCGGACTAGCGGGAGGAAGAGAGACCCAGTACTTC. This gives the protein CSAGLAGGRETQYF.

The chain joins TRBV28 to TRBJ2-1, with D possibly being TRBD2 (6 bases). The V end lost 8 bases, the J end lost 5 bases, and 19 bases lay between the germline ends. CDR3 length: 15 amino acids. Germline V gene data show CDR1 as MDHEN and CDR2 as SYDVKM. CDR3 nucleotides: TGTGCCAGCCTTGCGATTACGGGAGTAAACAATGAGCAGTTCTTC. This codes for CASLAITGVNNEQFF.

The chain uses TRBV12-3 or TRBV12-4 and TRBJ2-7; TRBD2 matches at 9 bases. CDR3 length: 14 residues. V lost 0 bases, J lost 6 bases, and 3 bases stayed unmatched. The CDR3 coding sequence is TGTGCCAGCAGTTTAGCGGGGACTAGCTCCGAGCAGTACTTC. This sequence encodes CASSLAGTSSEQYF.

This clonotype turned up a few times. This chain connects TRBV3-1 to TRBJ2-7; D is uncertain. The CDR3 contains 14 residues. Germline V CDR1 and CDR2: LGHDT, YNNKEL (reference sequence). V was cut by 1 base and J by 2 bases, with 9 bases left in between. The DNA for the CDR3 is TGTGCCAGCAGCCAAGGTGGCGGAACCTACGAGCAGTACTTC. Its translation: CASSQGGGTYEQYF.